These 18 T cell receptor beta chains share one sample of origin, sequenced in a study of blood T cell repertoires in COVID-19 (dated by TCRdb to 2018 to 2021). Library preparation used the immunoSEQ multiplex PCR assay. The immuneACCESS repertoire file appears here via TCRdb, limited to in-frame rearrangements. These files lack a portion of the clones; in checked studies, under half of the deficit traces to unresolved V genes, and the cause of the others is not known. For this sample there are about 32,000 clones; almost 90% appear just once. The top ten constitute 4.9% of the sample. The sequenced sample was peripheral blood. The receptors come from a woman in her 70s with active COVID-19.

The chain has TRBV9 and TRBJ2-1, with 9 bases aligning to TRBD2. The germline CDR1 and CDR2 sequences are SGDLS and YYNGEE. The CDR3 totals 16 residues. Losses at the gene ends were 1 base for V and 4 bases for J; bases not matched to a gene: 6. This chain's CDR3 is CASSVSRGGGYNEQFF. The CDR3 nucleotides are TGTGCCAGCAGCGTATCGCGCGGGGGGGGATACAATGAGCAGTTCTTC.

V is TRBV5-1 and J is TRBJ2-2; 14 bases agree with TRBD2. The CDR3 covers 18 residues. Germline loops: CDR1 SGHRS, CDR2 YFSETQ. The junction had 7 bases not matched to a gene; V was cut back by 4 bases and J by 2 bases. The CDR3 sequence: CASSPYGLAGGNTGELFF. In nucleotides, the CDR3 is TGCGCCAGCAGCCCCTATGGACTAGCGGGGGGTAACACCGGGGAGCTGTTTTTT.

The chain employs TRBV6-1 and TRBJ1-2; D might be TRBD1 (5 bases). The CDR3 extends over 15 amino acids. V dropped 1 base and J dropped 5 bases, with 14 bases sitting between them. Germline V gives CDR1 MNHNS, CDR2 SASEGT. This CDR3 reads CASSEVAAGLYGYTF. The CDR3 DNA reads TGTGCCAGCAGTGAAGTAGCGGCGGGACTTTATGGCTACACCTTC.

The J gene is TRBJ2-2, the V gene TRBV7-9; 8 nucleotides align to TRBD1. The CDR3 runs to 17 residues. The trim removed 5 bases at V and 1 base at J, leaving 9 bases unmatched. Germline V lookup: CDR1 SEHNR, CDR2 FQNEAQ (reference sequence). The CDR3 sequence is CASSPLGTGQNTGELFF. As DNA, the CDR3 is TGTGCCAGCAGCCCCCTAGGGACAGGTCAGAACACCGGGGAGCTGTTTTTT.

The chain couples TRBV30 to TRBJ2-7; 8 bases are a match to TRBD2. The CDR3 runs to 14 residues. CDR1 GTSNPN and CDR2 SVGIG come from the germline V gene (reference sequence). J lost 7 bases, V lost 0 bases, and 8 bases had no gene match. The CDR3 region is CAWSVRGGPREQYF. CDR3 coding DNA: TGTGCCTGGAGTGTACGCGGGGGGCCGAGGGAGCAGTACTTC.

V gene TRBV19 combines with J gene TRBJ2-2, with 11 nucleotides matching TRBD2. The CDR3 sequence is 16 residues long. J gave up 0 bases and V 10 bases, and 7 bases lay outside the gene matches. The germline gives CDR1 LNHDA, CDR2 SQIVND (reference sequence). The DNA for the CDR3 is TGTGCCACGGATAGCGGGGGGGCCACGAACACCGGGGAGCTGTTTTTT. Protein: CATDSGGATNTGELFF. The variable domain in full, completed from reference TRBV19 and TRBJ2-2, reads DGGITQSPKYLFRKEGQNVTLSCEQNLNHDAMYWYRQDPGQGLRLIYYSQIVNDFQKGDIAEGYSVSREKKESFPLTVTSAQKNPTAFYLCATDSGGATNTGELFFGEGSRLTVL.

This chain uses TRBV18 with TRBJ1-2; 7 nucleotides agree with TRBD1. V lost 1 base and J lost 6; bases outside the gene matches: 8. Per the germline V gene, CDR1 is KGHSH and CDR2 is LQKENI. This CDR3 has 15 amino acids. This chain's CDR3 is CASSPQRGRGDGYTF. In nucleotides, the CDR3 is TGTGCCAGCTCACCACAGAGGGGGCGCGGGGATGGCTACACCTTC.

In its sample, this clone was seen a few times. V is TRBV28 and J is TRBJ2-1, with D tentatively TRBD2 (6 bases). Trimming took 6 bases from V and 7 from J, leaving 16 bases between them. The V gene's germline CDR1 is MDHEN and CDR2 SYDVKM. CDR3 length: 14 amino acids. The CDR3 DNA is TGTGCCAGCAGAAACCGACTAGTATCAAATGAGCAGTTCTTC. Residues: CASRNRLVSNEQFF.

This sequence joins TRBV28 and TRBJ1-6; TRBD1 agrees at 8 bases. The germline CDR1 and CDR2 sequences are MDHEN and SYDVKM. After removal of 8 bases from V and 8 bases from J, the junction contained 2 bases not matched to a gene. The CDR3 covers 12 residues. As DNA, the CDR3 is TGTGCCAGCGGACAGGGCGATTCACCCCTCCACTTT. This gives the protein CASGQGDSPLHF.

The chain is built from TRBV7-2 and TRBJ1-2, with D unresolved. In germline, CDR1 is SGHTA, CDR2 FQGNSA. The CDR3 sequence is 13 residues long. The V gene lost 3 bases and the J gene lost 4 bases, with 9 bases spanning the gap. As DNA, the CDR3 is TGTGCCAGCAGCTTCGAGGGTAGCTATGGCTACACCTTC. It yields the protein CASSFEGSYGYTF. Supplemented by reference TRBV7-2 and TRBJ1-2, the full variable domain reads GAGVSQSPSNKVTEKGKDVELRCDPISGHTALYWYRQSLGQGLEFLIYFQGNSAPDKSGLPSDRFSAERTGGSVSTLTIQRTQQEDSAVYLCASSFEGSYGYTFGSGTRLTVV.

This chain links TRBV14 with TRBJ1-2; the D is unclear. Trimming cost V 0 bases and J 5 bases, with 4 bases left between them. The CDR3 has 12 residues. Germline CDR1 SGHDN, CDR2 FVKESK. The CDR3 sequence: CASSQDTYGYTF. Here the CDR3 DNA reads TGTGCCAGCAGCCAAGATACTTATGGCTACACCTTC.

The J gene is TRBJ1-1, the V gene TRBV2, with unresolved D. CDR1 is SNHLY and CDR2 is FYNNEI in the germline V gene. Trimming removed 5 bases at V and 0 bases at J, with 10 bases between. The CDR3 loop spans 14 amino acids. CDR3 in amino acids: CASSLTSMNTEAFF. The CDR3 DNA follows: TGTGCCAGCAGTTTGACAAGCATGAACACTGAAGCTTTCTTT.

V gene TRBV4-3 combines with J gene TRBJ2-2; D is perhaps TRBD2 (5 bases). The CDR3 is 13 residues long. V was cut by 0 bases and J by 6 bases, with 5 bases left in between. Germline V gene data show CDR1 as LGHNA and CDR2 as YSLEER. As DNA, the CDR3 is TGCGCCAGCAGCCAAGAGCGGGCCGGGGAGCTGTTTTTT. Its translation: CASSQERAGELFF.

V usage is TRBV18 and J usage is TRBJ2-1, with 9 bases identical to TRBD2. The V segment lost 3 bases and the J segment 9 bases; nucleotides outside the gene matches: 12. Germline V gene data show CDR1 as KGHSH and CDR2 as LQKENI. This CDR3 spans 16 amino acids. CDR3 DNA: TGTGCCAGCTCACCGCTAGCGGGGCCCCAGGTAGGTGAGCAGTTCTTC. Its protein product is CASSPLAGPQVGEQFF.

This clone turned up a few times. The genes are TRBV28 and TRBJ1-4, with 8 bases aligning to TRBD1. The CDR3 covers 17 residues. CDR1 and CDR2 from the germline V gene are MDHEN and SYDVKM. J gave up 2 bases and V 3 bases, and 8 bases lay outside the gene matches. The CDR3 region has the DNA TGTGCCAGCAGTTTCGGCAGGGGGCTGAGGACTAATGAAAAACTGTTTTTT. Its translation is CASSFGRGLRTNEKLFF. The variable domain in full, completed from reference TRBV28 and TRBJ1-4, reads DVKVTQSSRYLVKRTGEKVFLECVQDMDHENMFWYRQDPGLGLRLIYFSYDVKMKEKGDIPEGYSVSREKKERFSLILESASTNQTSMYLCASSFGRGLRTNEKLFFGSGTQLSVL.

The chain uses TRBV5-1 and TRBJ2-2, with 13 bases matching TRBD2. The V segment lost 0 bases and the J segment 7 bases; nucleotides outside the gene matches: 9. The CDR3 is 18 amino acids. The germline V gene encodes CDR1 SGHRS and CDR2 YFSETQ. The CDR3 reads CASSLVPGLAGVGGELFF. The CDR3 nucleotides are TGCGCCAGCAGCTTGGTCCCCGGACTAGCGGGGGTCGGCGGGGAGCTGTTTTTT.

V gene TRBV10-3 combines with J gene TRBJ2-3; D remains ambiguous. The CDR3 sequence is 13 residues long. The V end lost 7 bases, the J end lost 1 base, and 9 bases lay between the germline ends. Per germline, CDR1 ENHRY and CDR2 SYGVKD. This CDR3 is CAIKLAGTDTQYF. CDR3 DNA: TGTGCCATCAAGTTGGCGGGCACAGATACGCAGTATTTT.

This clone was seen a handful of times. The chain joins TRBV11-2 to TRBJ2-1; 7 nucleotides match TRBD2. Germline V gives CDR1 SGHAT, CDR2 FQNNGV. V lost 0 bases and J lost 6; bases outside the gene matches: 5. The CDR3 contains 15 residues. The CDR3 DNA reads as TGTGCCAGCAGCTTAGAGGGAGGGTCGGCCAATGAGCAGTTCTTC. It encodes CASSLEGGSANEQFF.